This record looks at one T cell receptor (beta chain) sequence and its context. No cognate antigen has been identified for it. Per-base quality was not reported, and no clone a single base away is much larger than it. The record originates from a study of blood T cell repertoires in COVID-19 (TCRdb year 2020). The study in broad terms: The collaborator samples originated in the United States, Italy and Spain and spanned the acute and convalescent phases of COVID-19. Where available, HLA class I and class II types were taken from metadata supplied by the sample provider and were not determined by assay-based typing. A de-identified subject ID, COVID-19 status, age in years and sex were almost always included in the sample metadata. Samples were obtained from the ongoing ImmuneRACE study (first 160 participants) and from 1,200 or so subjects provided by 6 global collaborators. The repertoires were made available in a free public database intended to serve as a resource for research on the immune response to SARS-CoV-2. Subjects who had been exposed to COVID-19, were actively infected with it, or had recovered from it provided the deeply sampled blood TCRbeta repertoires that made up the dataset. The prospective study material was composed of cDNA or gDNA derived from T cells, B-cell-depleted T cells, or PBMCs. Points the paper makes about the study in general: The quantity of clinical and demographic metadata differed by source and by participant and was supplied without curation.

TCRbeta CDR3 regions were amplified from genomic DNA by means of the immunoSEQ Assay, a bias-controlled multiplex PCR. The paper's processing steps were these. The number of nucleated cells in each sample was estimated from the amplification of reference gene primers within the assay. To quantify the absolute abundance of each unique TCRbeta CDR3 rearrangement, sequence reads were collapsed and filtered. For each sample, productive Simpson clonality was calculated as the square root of Simpson's diversity index across productive rearrangements. Not all clones reach the TCRdb copy of this immuneACCESS table, which keeps in-frame sequences only. Checked studies attribute under half of the gap to unresolved V genes and leave the rest unexplained. The V and J calls and clone size were taken over from that table, and D and trimming were inferred from the DNA. The sample contains more than 300,000 clones, roughly 85% of them found a single time. The ten largest account for around 5.9% of the sample.

After removal of 5 bases from V and 1 base from J, the junction retains 7 bases not matched to a gene. CDR1 and CDR2 are drawn from the germline V gene: KGHSH, LQKENI. The CDR3, cysteine through phenylalanine, is 15 amino acids long. Only the CDR3 part of the read is kept: 45 bases, read in frame from the first base. In the prospective study, participants were about 18 to 90 years old, resided in about two dozen geographic areas of the United States, and were enrolled through a virtual design. Cohort assignment in the prospective study relied on participant-reported clinical history from a screening survey and a study questionnaire. For ImmuneRACE Cohort 3, a participant was defined as recovered based on two consecutive negative NP/OP PCR tests, clearance by a healthcare professional, or resolution of symptoms. In the prospective study, whole blood, serum and a nasopharyngeal or oropharyngeal swab were collected from each participant by mobile phlebotomists. Over an approximately 2-month period, participants in the prospective study had the option of providing additional blood draws and questionnaires. Before DNA extraction, blood samples from the prospective study were shipped at room temperature or frozen.

Here the chain combines TRBV18 and TRBJ1-1; TRBD1 matches 7 bases in the middle. The sequence was obtained from a woman in her thirties who had recovered from COVID-19. Specimen: PBMCs or T cells enriched from blood (not recorded which). The CDR3 corresponds to CASSSEGAGNTEAFF. The DNA sequence is given as TGTGCCAGCTCAAGCGAGGGGGCGGGGAACACTGAAGCTTTCTTT.